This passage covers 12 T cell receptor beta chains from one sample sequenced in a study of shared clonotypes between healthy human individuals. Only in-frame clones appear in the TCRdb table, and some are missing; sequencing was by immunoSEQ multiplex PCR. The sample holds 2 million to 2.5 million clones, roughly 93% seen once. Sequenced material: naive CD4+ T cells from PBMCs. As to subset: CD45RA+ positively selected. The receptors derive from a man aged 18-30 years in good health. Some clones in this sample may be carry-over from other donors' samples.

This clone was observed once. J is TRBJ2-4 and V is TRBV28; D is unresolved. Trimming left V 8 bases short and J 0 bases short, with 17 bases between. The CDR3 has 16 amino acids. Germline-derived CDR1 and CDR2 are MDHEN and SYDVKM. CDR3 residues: CASVPRVRVAKNIQYF. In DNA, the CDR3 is TGTGCCAGCGTCCCCCGGGTCCGGGTAGCCAAAAACATTCAGTACTTC.

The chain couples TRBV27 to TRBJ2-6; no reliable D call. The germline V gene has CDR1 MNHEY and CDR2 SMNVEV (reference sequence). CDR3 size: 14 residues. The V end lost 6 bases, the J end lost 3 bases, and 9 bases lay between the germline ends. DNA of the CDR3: TGTGCCAGCAGCCCTATATTTGGGGCCAACGTCCTGACTTTC. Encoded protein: CASSPIFGANVLTF.

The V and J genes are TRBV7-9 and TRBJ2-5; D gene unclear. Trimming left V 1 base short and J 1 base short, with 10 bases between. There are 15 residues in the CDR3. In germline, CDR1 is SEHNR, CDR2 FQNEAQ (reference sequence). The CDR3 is CASSLGQTLQETQYF. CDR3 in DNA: TGTGCCAGCAGCTTAGGGCAGACACTCCAAGAGACCCAGTACTTC.

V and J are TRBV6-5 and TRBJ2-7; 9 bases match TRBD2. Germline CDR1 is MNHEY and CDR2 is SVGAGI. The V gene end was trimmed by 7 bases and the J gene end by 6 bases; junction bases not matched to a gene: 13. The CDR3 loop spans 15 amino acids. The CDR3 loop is CASISLAGPGGEQYF. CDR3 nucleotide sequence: TGTGCCAGCATATCACTAGCGGGCCCGGGAGGCGAGCAGTACTTC.

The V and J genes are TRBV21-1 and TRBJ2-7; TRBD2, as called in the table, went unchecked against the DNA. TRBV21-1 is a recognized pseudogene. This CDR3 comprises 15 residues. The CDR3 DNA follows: TGTGCCAGCAGCAAAGTAGGACTAGCGGTCTACGAGCAGTACTTC. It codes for CASSKVGLAVYEQYF.

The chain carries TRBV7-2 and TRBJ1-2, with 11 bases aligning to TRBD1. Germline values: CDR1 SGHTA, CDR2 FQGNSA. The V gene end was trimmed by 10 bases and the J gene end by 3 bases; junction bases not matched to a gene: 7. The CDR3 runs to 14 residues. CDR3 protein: CATTPGQGDYGYTF. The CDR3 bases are TGTGCCACAACACCGGGACAGGGGGACTATGGCTACACCTTC. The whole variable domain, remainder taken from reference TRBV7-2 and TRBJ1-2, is GAGVSQSPSNKVTEKGKDVELRCDPISGHTALYWYRQSLGQGLEFLIYFQGNSAPDKSGLPSDRFSAERTGGSVSTLTIQRTQQEDSAVYLCATTPGQGDYGYTFGSGTRLTVV.

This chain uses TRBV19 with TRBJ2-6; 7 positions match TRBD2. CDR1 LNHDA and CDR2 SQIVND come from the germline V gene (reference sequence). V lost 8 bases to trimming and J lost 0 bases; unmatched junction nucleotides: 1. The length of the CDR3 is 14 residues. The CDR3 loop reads CASGGGSGANVLTF. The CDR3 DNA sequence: TGTGCCAGTGGGGGGGGCTCTGGGGCCAACGTCCTGACTTTC.

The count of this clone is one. The CDR3 DNA is TGCAGCGTGGAGGGGGTGGGCAAAAACATTCAGTACTTC. The encoded protein is CSVEGVGKNIQYF. This chain joins TRBV29-1 and TRBJ2-4; possibly TRBD1 or TRBD2 for D (6 bases each). Trimming left V 6 bases short and J 3 bases short, with 12 bases between. Germline loops: CDR1 SQVTM, CDR2 ANQGSEA. The CDR3 has 13 amino acids.

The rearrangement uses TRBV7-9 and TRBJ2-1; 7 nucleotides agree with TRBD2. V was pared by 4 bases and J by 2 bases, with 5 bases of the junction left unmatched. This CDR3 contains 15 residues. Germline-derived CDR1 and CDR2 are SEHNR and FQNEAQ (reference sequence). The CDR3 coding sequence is TGTGCCAGCAGCTCCCTAGCGGACACCTACAATGAGCAGTTCTTC. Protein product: CASSSLADTYNEQFF.

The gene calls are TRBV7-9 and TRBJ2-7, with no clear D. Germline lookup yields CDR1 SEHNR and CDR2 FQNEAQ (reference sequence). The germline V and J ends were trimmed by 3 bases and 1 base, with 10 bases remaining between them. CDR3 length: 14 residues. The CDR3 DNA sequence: TGTGCCAGCAGCTTCCCGGCCCCTTCCTACGAGCAGTACTTC. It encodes CASSFPAPSYEQYF.

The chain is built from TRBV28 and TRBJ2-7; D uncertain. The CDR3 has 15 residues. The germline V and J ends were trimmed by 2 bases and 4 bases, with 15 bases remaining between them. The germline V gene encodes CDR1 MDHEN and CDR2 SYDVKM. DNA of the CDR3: TGTGCCAGCAGTTTAATAGGACGGATCCCTTACGAGCAGTACTTC. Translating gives CASSLIGRIPYEQYF.

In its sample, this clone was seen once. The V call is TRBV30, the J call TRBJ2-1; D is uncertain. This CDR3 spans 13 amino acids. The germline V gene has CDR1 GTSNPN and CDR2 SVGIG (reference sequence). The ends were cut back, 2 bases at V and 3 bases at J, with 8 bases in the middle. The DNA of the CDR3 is TGTGCCTGGAGTATGGAAGACTACAATGAGCAGTTCTTC. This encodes CAWSMEDYNEQFF.